One and the same sample provided the 3 T cell receptor beta chains below, sequenced in a study of OX40 agonist ivuxolimab in advanced cancers. Library generation was performed with the immunoSEQ multiplex PCR assay. The source is immuneACCESS, and TCRdb retained only in-frame sequences with V and J called. Part of the clones is not carried over; for the studies checked, unresolved V genes explain less than half of this, and the remainder is unexplained. The sample table lists 35,000 to 55,000 clones, around 94% of them with a count of one. Roughly 11% of the sample is in the top ten clones. The sample here was CD4+ or CD8+ T cells sorted from blood, taken in a trial of the OX40 agonist ivuxolimab. All receptors come from an adult with an advanced solid tumor such as melanoma, head and neck, liver or kidney cancer.

This chain links TRBV7-3 with TRBJ1-2; D gene unclear. V lost 2 bases and J lost 2, with 6 bases in between. Germline assignment: CDR1 SGHTA and CDR2 FQGTGA. The CDR3 runs to 13 residues. Here the CDR3 reads CASSLGGNYGYTF. Written as DNA, the CDR3 is TGTGCCAGCAGCTTAGGAGGGAACTATGGCTACACCTTC.

This rearrangement joins TRBV6-6 to TRBJ1-1; 8 nucleotides line up with TRBD1. With V trimmed by 6 bases and J by 1 base, 7 bases remained unmatched. CDR1 MNHNY and CDR2 SVGAGI come from the germline V gene (reference sequence). This CDR3 has 15 amino acids. CDR3 in DNA: TGTGCCAGCAGCCCTGGACAGGGAGGGAACACTGAAGCTTTCTTT. It codes for CASSPGQGGNTEAFF.

The chain links TRBV13 to TRBJ2-5, with unresolved D. V gave up 4 bases and J gave up 4 bases, with 7 bases separating them. There are 12 residues in the CDR3. Germline CDR1 reads PRHDT; CDR2 reads FYEKMQ (reference sequence). The CDR3 loop reads CASSSYSETQYF. CDR3 DNA sequence: TGTGCCAGCAGCTCTTACTCAGAGACCCAGTACTTC.